Below are 20 T cell receptor beta chains sequenced from a single sample in a study of cytomegalovirus exposure and HLA in healthy donors. The PCR ran on 60 Vbeta and 13 Jbeta primers. TCRdb's copy holds only in-frame clones and misses some; the assay was immunoSEQ multiplex PCR. The table lists around 120,000 clones, around 84% of them singletons, with around 2% in the top ten. The sample was PBMCs. These receptors were collected from a man aged 18-30 years in good health and CMV-seronegative.

The chain couples TRBV5-4 to TRBJ1-2, with 9 bases fitting TRBD1. Losses at the gene ends were 4 bases for V and 2 bases for J; bases not matched to a gene: 9. Per germline, CDR1 SGHNT and CDR2 YYREEE (reference sequence). The CDR3 is 16 residues long. CDR3 residues: CASSPGQGRGNYGYTF. CDR3 nucleotide sequence: TGTGCCAGCAGCCCAGGACAGGGGAGGGGAAACTATGGCTACACCTTC. Combining the CDR3 with reference TRBV5-4 and TRBJ1-2 gives the whole variable domain ETGVTQSPTHLIKTRGQQVTLRCSSQSGHNTVSWYQQALGQGPQFIFQYYREEENGRGNFPPRFSGLQFPNYSSELNVNALELDDSALYLCASSPGQGRGNYGYTFGSGTRLTVV.

This clone was observed once. The gene calls are TRBV6-5 and TRBJ2-3, with TRBD2 matching 7 bases. V was pared by 6 bases and J by 5 bases, with 5 bases of the junction left unmatched. The CDR3 runs 13 residues. The germline CDR1 and CDR2 sequences are MNHEY and SVGAGI. CDR3: CASSGGWGDTQYF. The CDR3 bases are TGTGCCAGCAGCGGGGGGTGGGGAGATACGCAGTATTTT.

This clone appeared a single time. The J gene is TRBJ1-5, the V gene TRBV5-1; D perhaps matches TRBD1 (5 bases). The CDR3 is 13 amino acids. Germline lookup yields CDR1 SGHRS and CDR2 YFSETQ. V was shortened by 1 base and J by 7 bases, with 9 bases between the two germline ends. The CDR3 DNA is TGCGCCAGCAGCTTGTTAGGGGCCCAGCCCCAGCATTTT. Encoded protein: CASSLLGAQPQHF.

J is TRBJ1-1 and V is TRBV5-1; TRBD1 is a possible D gene (6 bases). The CDR3 has 12 amino acids. From germline, CDR1 is SGHRS and CDR2 YFSETQ. V shed 1 base and J shed 8 bases, with 9 bases lying between them. CDR3 nucleotides: TGCGCCAGCAGCTTGCCCGACAGGGAAGCTTTCTTT. Translating gives CASSLPDREAFF.

V is TRBV19 and J is TRBJ2-7; a weak D match, TRBD1 (6 bases). The CDR3 length is 15 residues. Germline assignment: CDR1 LNHDA and CDR2 SQIVND (reference sequence). The germline V and J ends were trimmed by 10 bases and 5 bases, with 24 bases remaining between them. CDR3 amino acids: CATSSLDSPVNEQYF. DNA of the CDR3: TGTGCCACCTCATCCTTGGACAGTCCTGTGAACGAGCAGTACTTC. The full variable domain, with the rest looked up from reference TRBV19 and TRBJ2-7, is DGGITQSPKYLFRKEGQNVTLSCEQNLNHDAMYWYRQDPGQGLRLIYYSQIVNDFQKGDIAEGYSVSREKKESFPLTVTSAQKNPTAFYLCATSSLDSPVNEQYFGPGTRLTVT.

The J gene is TRBJ1-5, the V gene TRBV7-6; TRBD1 is a possible D gene (5 bases). The CDR3 sequence is 14 residues long. V shed 4 bases and J shed 10 bases, with 17 bases lying between them. Germline assignment: CDR1 SGHVS and CDR2 FNYEAQ. The CDR3 sequence: CASSSSGKTGPQHF. CDR3 bases: TGTGCCAGCAGCTCAAGTGGGAAAACAGGTCCCCAGCATTTT.

The chain carries TRBV6-1 and TRBJ2-5; D is unclear. The CDR3 has 13 amino acids. The V gene lost 5 bases and the J gene lost 1 base, with 8 bases spanning the gap. In germline, CDR1 is MNHNS, CDR2 SASEGT. CDR3 nucleotides: TGTGCCAGCAGTTTCCTCCGCCAAGAGACCCAGTACTTC. Translation gives CASSFLRQETQYF.

J is TRBJ2-1 and V is TRBV11-1, with 8 bases lining up with TRBD2. V lost 5 bases and J lost 8; bases outside the gene matches: 8. The CDR3 consists of 14 residues. CDR1 and CDR2 (germline): SGHAT, FQDESV (reference sequence). The CDR3 is CASSPGLASHEQFF. The DNA of the CDR3 is TGTGCCAGCAGCCCCGGACTAGCCTCCCATGAGCAGTTCTTC.

CDR3: CASGLDVQTEAFF. The CDR3 DNA follows: TGTGCTAGTGGTTTAGATGTACAAACTGAAGCTTTCTTT. J is TRBJ1-1 and V is TRBV12-5; D is uncertain. The length of the CDR3 is 13 residues. V lost 3 bases, J lost 5 bases, and 10 bases lay in between. Germline loops: CDR1 LGHNT, CDR2 FRNRAP.

The chain joins TRBV6-6 to TRBJ1-1; D possibly corresponds to TRBD1 (5 bases). CDR3 length: 12 amino acids. The germline CDR1 and CDR2 sequences are MNHNY and SVGAGI (reference sequence). V dropped 6 bases and J dropped 7 bases, with 12 bases sitting between them. The CDR3 sequence: CASRSQGLEAFF. For the CDR3, the DNA is TGTGCCAGCAGGAGTCAGGGCCTTGAAGCTTTCTTT.

The V call is TRBV6-5, the J call TRBJ1-1; D is unclear. The V end was cut by 4 bases, the J end by 1 base, with 13 bases between. The CDR3 extends over 15 amino acids. Germline assignment: CDR1 MNHEY and CDR2 SVGAGI. This chain's CDR3 is CASSSEGAGNTEAFF. Here the CDR3 DNA reads TGTGCCAGCAGTTCAGAGGGCGCGGGGAACACTGAAGCTTTCTTT.

This clone has a handful of counts. V is TRBV6-5 and J is TRBJ1-5; 7 nucleotides agree with TRBD1. The CDR3 covers 14 residues. Trimming took 6 bases from V and 2 from J; bases not matched to a gene: 4. From germline, CDR1 is MNHEY and CDR2 SVGAGI. The CDR3 protein is CASRSGQGNQPQHF. In nucleotides, the CDR3 is TGTGCCAGCAGGTCCGGACAGGGCAATCAGCCCCAGCATTTT.

V is TRBV7-8 and J is TRBJ2-3; 8 bases line up with TRBD2. The CDR3 runs to 16 residues. V lost 8 bases, J lost 3 bases, and 13 bases stayed unmatched. Germline V lookup: CDR1 SGHVS, CDR2 FQNEAQ. DNA for the CDR3: TGTGCCAGCGGCGGAGGGAGGCTAGCGGGTACAGATACGCAGTATTTT. This gives the protein CASGGGRLAGTDTQYF.

The rearrangement joins TRBV15 to TRBJ2-1; a possible D gene is TRBD2 (6 bases). This CDR3 spans 13 amino acids. Germline assignment: CDR1 LNHNV and CDR2 YYDKDF (reference sequence). V dropped 8 bases and J dropped 4 bases, with 12 bases sitting between them. DNA of the CDR3: TGTGCCACCGGGACTCCCCAATACAATGAGCAGTTCTTC. Translating gives CATGTPQYNEQFF.

The chain is built from TRBV27 and TRBJ2-7; D is undetermined. The CDR3 contains 14 residues. With 5 bases removed from V and 0 bases from J, the gap between germline ends came to 11 bases. Germline assignment: CDR1 MNHEY and CDR2 SMNVEV (reference sequence). The CDR3 sequence: CASSPVGSSYEQYF. The CDR3 nucleotides are TGTGCCAGCAGTCCCGTGGGCAGCTCCTACGAGCAGTACTTC.

The V call is TRBV4-3, the J call TRBJ2-5; D remains ambiguous. Germline CDR1 and CDR2: LGHNA and YSLEER. The CDR3 is 15 amino acids. Trimming removed 4 bases from V and 7 bases from J, with 19 bases in between. The CDR3, as DNA: TGCGCCAGCAGCCCGGGTGTGGAGCCAGATGGGACCCAGTACTTC. Protein sequence: CASSPGVEPDGTQYF.

This clone was counted once. The gene calls are TRBV9 and TRBJ1-6, with unresolved D. The germline gives CDR1 SGDLS, CDR2 YYNGEE. V was trimmed by 0 bases and J by 10 bases, leaving 14 bases between them. The CDR3 contains 15 residues. The CDR3 is CASSVDGMPPSPLHF. CDR3 DNA: TGTGCCAGCAGCGTAGATGGCATGCCCCCATCACCCCTCCACTTT.

This chain links TRBV19 with TRBJ1-1; 8 nucleotides align to TRBD1. Germline V gives CDR1 LNHDA, CDR2 SQIVND (reference sequence). V was clipped by 6 bases and J by 1 base; unmatched bases: 4. The CDR3 is made up of 14 amino acids. DNA for the CDR3: TGTGCCAGTAGGGACAGGGTTGGGAACACTGAAGCTTTCTTT. It translates to CASRDRVGNTEAFF.

This rearrangement joins TRBV6-1 to TRBJ1-2; perhaps TRBD1 as D (6 bases). Germline lookup yields CDR1 MNHNS and CDR2 SASEGT. V lost 0 bases to trimming and J lost 3 bases, with 11 bases between them. The CDR3 extends over 15 amino acids. Here the CDR3 reads CASSEARGRDYGYTF. The CDR3 region has the DNA TGTGCCAGCAGTGAAGCCAGGGGAAGAGACTATGGCTACACCTTC.

The rearrangement uses TRBV9 and TRBJ2-7, with 8 bases aligning to TRBD1. Germline loops: CDR1 SGDLS, CDR2 YYNGEE. V trimming: 3 bases; J trimming: 4 bases; junction bases outside the gene matches: 6. There are 14 residues in the CDR3. CDR3 in amino acids: CASSEDRVGYEQYF. CDR3 DNA: TGTGCCAGCAGCGAGGACAGGGTGGGGTACGAGCAGTACTTC. The whole variable domain, filled in from reference TRBV9 and TRBJ2-7, reads DSGVTQTPKHLITATGQRVTLRCSPRSGDLSVYWYQQSLDQGLQFLIQYYNGEERAKGNILERFSAQQFPDLHSELNLSSLELGDSALYFCASSEDRVGYEQYFGPGTRLTVT.